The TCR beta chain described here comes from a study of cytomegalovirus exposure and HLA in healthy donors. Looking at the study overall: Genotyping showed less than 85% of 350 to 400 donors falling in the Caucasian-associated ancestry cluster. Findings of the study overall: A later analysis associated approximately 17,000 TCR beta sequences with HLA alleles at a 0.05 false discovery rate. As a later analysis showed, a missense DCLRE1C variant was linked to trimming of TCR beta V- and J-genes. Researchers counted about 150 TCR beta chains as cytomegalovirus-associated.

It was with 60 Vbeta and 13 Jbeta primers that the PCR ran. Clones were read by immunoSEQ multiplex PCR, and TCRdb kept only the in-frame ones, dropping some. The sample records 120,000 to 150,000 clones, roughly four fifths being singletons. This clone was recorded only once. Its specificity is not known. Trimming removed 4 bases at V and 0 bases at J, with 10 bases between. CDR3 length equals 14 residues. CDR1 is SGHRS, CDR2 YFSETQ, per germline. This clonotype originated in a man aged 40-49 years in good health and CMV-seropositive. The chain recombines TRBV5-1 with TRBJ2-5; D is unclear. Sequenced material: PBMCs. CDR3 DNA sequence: TGCGCCAGCAGCCCCCTCTACGACCAAGAGACCCAGTACTTC. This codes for CASSPLYDQETQYF. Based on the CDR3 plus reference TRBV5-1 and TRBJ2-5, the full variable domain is KAGVTQTPRYLIKTRGQQVTLSCSPISGHRSVSWYQQTPGQGLQFLFEYFSETQRNKGNFPGRFSGRQFSNSRSEMNVSTLELGDSALYLCASSPLYDQETQYFGPGTRLLVL.